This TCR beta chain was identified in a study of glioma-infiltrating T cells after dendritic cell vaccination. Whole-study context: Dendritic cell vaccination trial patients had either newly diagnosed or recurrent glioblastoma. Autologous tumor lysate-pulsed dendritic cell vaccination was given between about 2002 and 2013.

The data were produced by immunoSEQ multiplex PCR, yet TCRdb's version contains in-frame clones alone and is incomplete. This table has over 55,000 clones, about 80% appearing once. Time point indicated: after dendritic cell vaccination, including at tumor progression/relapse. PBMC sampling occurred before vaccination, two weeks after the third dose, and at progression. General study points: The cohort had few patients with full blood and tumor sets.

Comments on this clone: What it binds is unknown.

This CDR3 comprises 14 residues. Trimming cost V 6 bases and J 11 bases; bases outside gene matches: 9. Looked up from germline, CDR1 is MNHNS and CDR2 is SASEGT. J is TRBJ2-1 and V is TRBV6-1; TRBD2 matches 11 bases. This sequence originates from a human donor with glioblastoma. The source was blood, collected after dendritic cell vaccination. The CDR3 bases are TGTGCCAGCAGCCTAGCGGGGGGACCTATTCAGCAGTTCTTC. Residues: CASSLAGGPIQQFF.